The 9 T cell receptor beta chains below come from one sample, sequenced in a study of monozygotic twins with inflammatory bowel disease. TCRdb re-called the 5' RACE reads, yielding one record per CDR3 amino acid sequence without DNA. This sample's table has some 170,000 distinct CDR3 sequences. Sequenced input: blood. The receptors were gathered from a human donor with ulcerative colitis or Crohn's disease, or a healthy co-twin of an affected twin (not recorded which).

The V gene is TRBV11-2, the J gene TRBJ2-7. The CDR3 consists of 13 residues. The germline CDR1 and CDR2 sequences are SGHAT and FQNNGV. CDR3: CASSLDDFYEQYF. Full variable domain (remainder filled in from reference TRBV11-2 and TRBJ2-7): EAGVAQSPRYKIIEKRQSVAFWCNPISGHATLYWYQQILGQGPKLLIQFQNNGVVDDSQLPKDRFSAERLKGVDSTLKIQPAKLEDSAVYLCASSLDDFYEQYFGPGTRLTVT.

This rearrangement joins TRBV6-6 to TRBJ2-3; TCRdb outputs TRBD2, but without DNA this stays unchecked. In germline, CDR1 is MNHNY, CDR2 SVGAGI (reference sequence). The CDR3 has 13 residues. CDR3 protein: CASKEGVPDTQYF.

The chain uses TRBV6-2 or TRBV6-3 and TRBJ1-5; TCRdb names TRBD1, which stays unverified in the absence of DNA. CDR1 and CDR2 from the germline V gene are MNHEY and SVGEGT. The CDR3 spans 12 residues. The CDR3 is CASSSGTQPQHF.

The V and J genes are TRBV7-6 and TRBJ1-1; with no DNA, the TCRdb D assignment of TRBD1 cannot be verified. The CDR3 runs 15 residues. CDR1 SGHVS and CDR2 FNYEAQ come from the germline V gene. CDR3 in amino acids: CASSSTESTFTEAFF.

The chain carries TRBV12-3 or TRBV12-4 and TRBJ1-2; TCRdb's D gene call, TRBD1, goes unchecked for lack of DNA. This CDR3 comprises 15 residues. The CDR3: CASSLNTGGNYGYTF.

V is TRBV14 and J is TRBJ1-1. Germline lookup yields CDR1 SGHDN and CDR2 FVKESK. This CDR3 is 13 amino acids long. CDR3 in amino acids: CASSQVMGGEAFF.

This chain uses TRBV21-1 with TRBJ1-4. TRBV21-1 is noted as a pseudogene. The CDR3 runs 12 residues. CDR3 in amino acids: CAGGCIWEKLFF.

This chain links TRBV6-2 or TRBV6-3 with TRBJ2-7; TCRdb gives TRBD2 as the D gene, but with no DNA this cannot be confirmed. The germline V gene has CDR1 MNHEY and CDR2 SVGEGT. This CDR3 is 15 amino acids long. CDR3 residues: CASSSRGDKPYEQYF.

The chain links TRBV5-1 to TRBJ1-5; the D call from TCRdb, TRBD1, cannot be confirmed without DNA. The CDR3 is 14 residues long. Germline V CDR1 and CDR2: SGHRS, YFSETQ. CDR3 protein: CASSSGTGVQPQHF.